These 31 T cell receptor beta chains were all obtained from the same sample, sequenced in a study of a mutant IDH1 vaccine in newly diagnosed glioma. Clones were sequenced by immunoSEQ multiplex PCR, and TCRdb holds only the in-frame ones, with some missing. The sample yields tens of thousands of clones, 75% to 85% seen once. Time point meaning: week 47, end of study. Each dose delivered 300 ug of mutant IDH1 20-mer peptide subcutaneously with imiquimod. These TCRs' antigens remain unknown. The specimen comprised PBMCs, sampled from a glioma patient whose treatment included an IDH1 peptide vaccine. These TCRs come from a man aged 35 to 55 with glioma.

V usage is TRBV28 and J usage is TRBJ2-3; D is uncertain. Germline assignment: CDR1 MDHEN and CDR2 SYDVKM. The CDR3 loop spans 15 amino acids. V lost 3 bases to trimming and J lost 2 bases, with 12 bases between them. The CDR3 nucleotides are TGTGCCAGCAGTTTTTCCAGACAAAACACAGATACGCAGTATTTT. Protein product: CASSFSRQNTDTQYF.

This clone has just a few counts. This chain connects TRBV9 to TRBJ2-1; D gene ambiguous. V dropped 3 bases and J dropped 2 bases, with 3 bases sitting between them. Per the germline V gene, CDR1 is SGDLS and CDR2 is YYNGEE. The CDR3 is 12 residues long. Here the CDR3 reads CASSATYNEQFF. In DNA, the CDR3 is TGTGCCAGCAGCGCTACCTACAATGAGCAGTTCTTC.

This chain links TRBV11-2 with TRBJ1-1; TRBD1 agrees at 10 bases. With 5 bases clipped from V and 0 bases from J, the junction kept 9 bases outside the gene matches. Germline V lookup: CDR1 SGHAT, CDR2 FQNNGV. The CDR3 spans 17 residues. DNA for the CDR3: TGTGCCAGCAGCCTCACAGGACAGGGGGTCATGAACACTGAAGCTTTCTTT. It specifies CASSLTGQGVMNTEAFF.

V is TRBV9 and J is TRBJ2-2, with 8 bases aligning to TRBD2. Germline-derived CDR1 and CDR2 are SGDLS and YYNGEE. The CDR3 sequence is 16 residues long. Losses at the gene ends were 0 bases for V and 5 bases for J; bases not matched to a gene: 6. In DNA form, the CDR3 reads TGTGCCAGCAGCGTAGCGGGGGGGCCATTAACCGGGGAGCTGTTTTTT. It specifies CASSVAGGPLTGELFF.

The chain links TRBV6-1 to TRBJ1-1; D is possibly TRBD1 (5 bases). V lost 5 bases to trimming and J lost 7 bases, with 17 bases between them. Germline V gives CDR1 MNHNS, CDR2 SASEGT. There are 14 residues in the CDR3. CDR3 nucleotide sequence: TGTGCCAGCAGTCGCACCCAAGGGGACCGTGAAGCTTTCTTT. Protein: CASSRTQGDREAFF.

V and J are TRBV30 and TRBJ2-2, with no clear D. Germline CDR1 and CDR2: GTSNPN and SVGIG (reference sequence). The V end lost 2 bases, the J end lost 0 bases, and 10 bases lay between the germline ends. The length of the CDR3 is 15 residues. CDR3 region: CAWSRRTANTGELFF. The CDR3 coding sequence is TGTGCCTGGAGTAGAAGGACCGCGAACACCGGGGAGCTGTTTTTT.

The chain carries TRBV10-2 and TRBJ1-5; D gene uncertain. The CDR3 contains 16 residues. The V gene's germline CDR1 is WSHSY and CDR2 SAAADI. The germline V and J ends were trimmed by 4 bases and 2 bases, with 15 bases remaining between them. CDR3 sequence reads: CASSVWQWNGNQPQHF. The CDR3 DNA follows: TGCGCCAGCAGTGTATGGCAGTGGAACGGCAATCAGCCCCAGCATTTT.

The chain carries TRBV5-4 and TRBJ2-7, with D tentatively TRBD1 (5 bases). V lost 4 bases and J 2 bases, leaving 13 bases between the germline ends. The germline V gene has CDR1 SGHNT and CDR2 YYREEE (reference sequence). There are 14 residues in the CDR3. The CDR3 protein is CASSGMTDTYEQYF. The CDR3 region has the DNA TGTGCCAGCAGCGGCATGACAGATACCTACGAGCAGTACTTC.

The rearrangement uses TRBV18 and TRBJ2-3; perhaps TRBD2 as D (6 bases). The CDR3 consists of 16 residues. Germline assignment: CDR1 KGHSH and CDR2 LQKENI. Between the trimmed V and J ends, which lost 3 bases and 4 bases, there was a span of 17 bases. The chain's CDR3 is CASSPIGLPSADTQYF. The CDR3 coding sequence is TGTGCCAGCTCACCTATTGGACTACCTAGCGCAGATACGCAGTATTTT.

This chain joins TRBV5-1 and TRBJ2-1, with a possible D match to TRBD1 (5 bases). The CDR3 loop spans 14 amino acids. Trimming cost V 0 bases and J 8 bases, with 12 bases left between them. The germline V gene encodes CDR1 SGHRS and CDR2 YFSETQ. The CDR3 reads CASSLAGLIDEQFF. The DNA for the CDR3 is TGCGCCAGCAGCTTGGCAGGGCTAATCGATGAGCAGTTCTTC.

This sequence joins TRBV4-1 and TRBJ2-1; 11 nucleotides line up with TRBD1. The CDR3 has 16 residues. Trimming cost V 2 bases and J 7 bases; bases outside gene matches: 7. Looked up from germline, CDR1 is MGHRA and CDR2 is YSYEKL. The CDR3 region has the DNA TGCGCCAGCAGCCAAAACTATGGACAGGGGGCGAATGAGCAGTTCTTC. Its protein is CASSQNYGQGANEQFF.

Points on this clone: A much bigger clone sits one base away, suggesting this may be a read error. The rearrangement uses TRBV9 and TRBJ2-3; the D is unclear. Germline loops: CDR1 SGDLS, CDR2 YYNGEE. V lost 0 bases, J lost 0 bases, and 8 bases lay in between. This CDR3 is 15 amino acids long. The CDR3 region is CASSVGADSTDTQYF. DNA for the CDR3: TGTGCCAGCAGCGTAGGGGCCGACAGCACAGATACGCAGTATTTT.

V usage is TRBV6-4 and J usage is TRBJ2-7, with D uncertain. The CDR3 runs 15 residues. Germline V lookup: CDR1 MRHNA, CDR2 SNTAGT. V lost 8 bases and J 3 bases, leaving 20 bases between the germline ends. Here the CDR3 reads CASRLVGHDLYEQYF. The CDR3 DNA reads TGTGCCAGCCGCCTGGTCGGGCACGACCTCTACGAGCAGTACTTC.

The chain joins TRBV5-1 to TRBJ2-3; 10 nucleotides match TRBD2. This CDR3 has 20 amino acids. V was clipped by 1 base and J by 4 bases; unmatched bases: 18. The V gene's germline CDR1 is SGHRS and CDR2 YFSETQ. CDR3 DNA sequence: TGCGCCAGCAGCTTGATGTTTAGTGGGGCCACTAGCGGGACGGCAGATACGCAGTATTTT. Translation: CASSLMFSGATSGTADTQYF.

There are a few counts of this clone. The chain has TRBV6-6 and TRBJ1-2; D call uncertain. This CDR3 region has 14 residues. Germline V gene lookup returns CDR1 MNHNY and CDR2 SVGAGI (reference sequence). The ends were cut back, 4 bases at V and 0 bases at J, with 9 bases in the middle. The CDR3 coding sequence is TGTGCCAGCAGTTCGGTACAGCCTAACTATGGCTACACCTTC. This translates into CASSSVQPNYGYTF.

This clone was counted once. The chain combines TRBV21-1 with TRBJ1-2. TRBV21-1 is a pseudogene locus. The CDR3 spans 9 residues. The CDR3 is CASQDGYTF. In DNA form, the CDR3 reads TGTGCCAGCCAAGATGGCTACACCTTC.

A few counts support this clone. The CDR3: CASSPGQNTEAFF. DNA of the CDR3: TGTGCCAGCAGCCCCGGCCAGAACACTGAAGCTTTCTTT. The chain has TRBV11-2 and TRBJ1-1; no firm D call. The V gene lost 5 bases and the J gene lost 1 base, with 8 bases spanning the gap. CDR1 SGHAT and CDR2 FQNNGV come from the germline V gene. This CDR3 is 13 amino acids long.

This chain links TRBV7-2 with TRBJ1-1, with D perhaps matching TRBD1 (6 bases). Trimming took off 2 bases at V and 5 bases at J, with 9 bases between the two ends. The CDR3 is 13 residues long. CDR1 and CDR2 (germline): SGHTA, FQGNSA. The CDR3 region is CASSLTGWTEAFF. The CDR3 DNA follows: TGTGCCAGCAGCTTAACAGGGTGGACTGAAGCTTTCTTT.

The chain joins TRBV28 to TRBJ2-7; D is ambiguous. The V end was cut by 3 bases, the J end by 0 bases, with 12 bases between. The CDR3 extends over 15 amino acids. Germline V CDR1 and CDR2: MDHEN, SYDVKM. The CDR3 protein is CASSFIGKSSYEQYF. Written as DNA, the CDR3 is TGTGCCAGCAGTTTCATAGGAAAATCCTCCTACGAGCAGTACTTC.

The rearrangement joins TRBV5-5 to TRBJ2-7; D possibly corresponds to TRBD2 (5 bases). Trimming cost V 0 bases and J 6 bases, with 16 bases left between them. The CDR3 totals 15 residues. From germline, CDR1 is SGHKS and CDR2 YYEKEE (reference sequence). This chain's CDR3 is CASSLAGNLLAEQYF. CDR3 DNA sequence: TGTGCCAGCAGCTTGGCGGGTAACCTCCTAGCCGAGCAGTACTTC.

The chain has TRBV7-9 and TRBJ2-1; 9 nucleotides match TRBD1. The CDR3 consists of 13 residues. The V gene's germline CDR1 is SEHNR and CDR2 FQNEAQ (reference sequence). V gave up 1 base and J gave up 12 bases; unmatched junction bases: 4. The DNA of the CDR3 is TGTGCCAGCAGCTTAGGGACAGGGGAGCGGCAGTTCTTC. This translates into CASSLGTGERQFF. Full variable domain (remainder filled in from reference TRBV7-9 and TRBJ2-1): DTGVSQNPRHKITKRGQNVTFRCDPISEHNRLYWYRQTLGQGPEFLTYFQNEAQLEKSRLLSDRFSAERPKGSFSTLEIQRTEQGDSAMYLCASSLGTGERQFFGPGTRLTVL.

The chain has TRBV5-1 and TRBJ1-6; possibly TRBD1 for D (5 bases). Deletions cut 0 bases from V and 5 bases from J, with 15 bases between. The germline CDR1 and CDR2 sequences are SGHRS and YFSETQ. CDR3 length: 17 amino acids. CDR3 DNA sequence: TGCGCCAGCAGCTTGGAGCCGGGACGGGGGAATAATTCACCCCTCCACTTT. It specifies CASSLEPGRGNNSPLHF.

The genes are TRBV30 and TRBJ1-5, with 8 nucleotides matching TRBD1. Per the germline V gene, CDR1 is GTSNPN and CDR2 is SVGIG (reference sequence). The CDR3 covers 18 residues. The J segment lost 1 base and the V segment lost 3 bases, leaving 14 bases of the junction unmatched. CDR3 coding DNA: TGTGCCTGGAGGGAGGGGAGGACAGGGACGAAGAGCAATCAGCCCCAGCATTTT. Translated: CAWREGRTGTKSNQPQHF.

The V gene is TRBV7-6, the J gene TRBJ2-5; D not resolved. Trimming pared 1 base from V and 2 bases from J, leaving 8 bases between. Germline lookup yields CDR1 SGHVS and CDR2 FNYEAQ. The CDR3 has 14 amino acids. CDR3 DNA sequence: TGTGCCAGCAGCTTAGATCCCGTACAAGAGACCCAGTACTTC. Translated, it gives CASSLDPVQETQYF.

The rearrangement uses TRBV27 and TRBJ2-3; TRBD2 aligns across 10 bases. This CDR3 is 17 amino acids long. The V gene end was trimmed by 2 bases and the J gene end by 4 bases; junction bases not matched to a gene: 9. Per germline, CDR1 MNHEY and CDR2 SMNVEV (reference sequence). The CDR3 spells CASSLNPRLAGADTQYF. CDR3 DNA: TGTGCCAGCAGTTTAAATCCACGTCTAGCGGGAGCAGATACGCAGTATTTT.

The rearrangement uses TRBV4-3 and TRBJ2-7, with D possibly TRBD2 on 5 matching bases. Trimming removed 0 bases at V and 3 bases at J, with 12 bases between. Germline assignment: CDR1 LGHNA and CDR2 YSLEER. There are 15 residues in the CDR3. In DNA, the CDR3 is TGCGCCAGCAGCCAAGATACGCCAGCGGTCTACGAGCAGTACTTC. Residues: CASSQDTPAVYEQYF.

V usage is TRBV5-5 and J usage is TRBJ2-7, with a possible D match to TRBD1 (6 bases). The CDR3 length is 14 residues. V lost 4 bases, J lost 0 bases, and 11 bases lay in between. CDR1 is SGHKS, CDR2 YYEKEE, per germline (reference sequence). CDR3 coding DNA: TGTGCCAGCAGCCCCAGGGGAGACTCCTACGAGCAGTACTTC. Translated, it gives CASSPRGDSYEQYF.

V gene TRBV11-2 combines with J gene TRBJ2-7; maybe TRBD1 (6 bases). The CDR3 is 12 residues long. The V end was cut by 5 bases, the J end by 5 bases, with 10 bases between. Germline lookup yields CDR1 SGHAT and CDR2 FQNNGV. The chain's CDR3 is CASSHRVHEQYF. As DNA, the CDR3 is TGTGCCAGCAGCCACAGGGTGCACGAGCAGTACTTC.

The rearrangement links TRBV2 to TRBJ2-3; D unclear. V dropped 0 bases and J dropped 1 base, with 8 bases sitting between them. CDR1 and CDR2 (germline): SNHLY, FYNNEI. The CDR3 has 15 amino acids. The CDR3 coding sequence is TGTGCCAGCAGTGAAGCCCCTGGTCGCACAGATACGCAGTATTTT. Its protein product is CASSEAPGRTDTQYF.

This clone was seen just once. V usage is TRBV27 and J usage is TRBJ2-5, with 9 nucleotides matching TRBD2. This CDR3 region has 19 residues. After removal of 6 bases from V and 0 bases from J, the junction contained 17 bases not matched to a gene. Germline CDR1 reads MNHEY; CDR2 reads SMNVEV (reference sequence). In DNA form, the CDR3 reads TGTGCCAGCAGACCAACCTTCCTCCTGAGCGGGGGGTACCAAGAGACCCAGTACTTC. Translation: CASRPTFLLSGGYQETQYF.

This rearrangement joins TRBV14 to TRBJ1-4; 10 nucleotides line up with TRBD1. The V and J ends lost 3 bases and 4 bases, in that order; junction bases with no gene match: 8. Germline assignment: CDR1 SGHDN and CDR2 FVKESK. The CDR3 has 17 amino acids. The CDR3 reads CASSHWTGGLSNEKLFF. Here the CDR3 DNA reads TGTGCCAGCAGCCACTGGACAGGGGGGTTGAGTAATGAAAAACTGTTTTTT.